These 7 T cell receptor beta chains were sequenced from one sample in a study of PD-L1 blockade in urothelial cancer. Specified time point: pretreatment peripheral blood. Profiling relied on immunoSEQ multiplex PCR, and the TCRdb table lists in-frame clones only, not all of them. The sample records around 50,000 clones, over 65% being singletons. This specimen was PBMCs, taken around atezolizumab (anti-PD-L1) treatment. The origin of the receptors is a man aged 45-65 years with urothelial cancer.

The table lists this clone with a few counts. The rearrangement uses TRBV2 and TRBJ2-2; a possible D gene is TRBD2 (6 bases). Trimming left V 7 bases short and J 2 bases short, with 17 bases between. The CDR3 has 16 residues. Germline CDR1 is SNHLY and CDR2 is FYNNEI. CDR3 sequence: CASTKGTSPNTGELFF. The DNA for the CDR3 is TGTGCCAGCACCAAAGGGACTTCTCCTAACACCGGGGAGCTGTTTTTT.

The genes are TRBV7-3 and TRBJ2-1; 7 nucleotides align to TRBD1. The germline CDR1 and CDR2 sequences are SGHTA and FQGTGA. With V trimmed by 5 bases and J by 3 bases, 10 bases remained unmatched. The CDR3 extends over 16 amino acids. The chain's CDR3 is CASSTKQGSFYNEQFF. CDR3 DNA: TGTGCCAGCAGCACCAAACAGGGGAGCTTCTACAATGAGCAGTTCTTC.

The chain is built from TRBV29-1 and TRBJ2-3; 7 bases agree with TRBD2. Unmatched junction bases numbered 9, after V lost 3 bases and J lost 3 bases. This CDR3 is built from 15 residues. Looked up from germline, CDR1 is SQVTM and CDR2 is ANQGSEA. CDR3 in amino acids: CSVDSSGVGTDTQYF. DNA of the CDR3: TGCAGCGTTGATTCCAGCGGGGTTGGTACAGATACGCAGTATTTT.

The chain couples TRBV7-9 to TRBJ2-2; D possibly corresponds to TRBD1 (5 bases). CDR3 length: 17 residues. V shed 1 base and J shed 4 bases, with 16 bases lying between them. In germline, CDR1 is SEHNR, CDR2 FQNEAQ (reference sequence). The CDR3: CASSLVQGLIFTGELFF. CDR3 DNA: TGTGCCAGCAGCTTAGTCCAGGGCCTAATTTTCACCGGGGAGCTGTTTTTT.

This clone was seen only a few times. The CDR3, as DNA: TGTGCCTGGAGTTTGCGGACAGGGGGCCGGGAAAAACTGTTTTTT. The encoded protein is CAWSLRTGGREKLFF. This sequence joins TRBV30 and TRBJ1-4, with 11 bases lining up with TRBD1. The length of the CDR3 is 15 residues. The germline V gene has CDR1 GTSNPN and CDR2 SVGIG (reference sequence). V was pared by 2 bases and J by 8 bases, with 7 bases of the junction left unmatched.

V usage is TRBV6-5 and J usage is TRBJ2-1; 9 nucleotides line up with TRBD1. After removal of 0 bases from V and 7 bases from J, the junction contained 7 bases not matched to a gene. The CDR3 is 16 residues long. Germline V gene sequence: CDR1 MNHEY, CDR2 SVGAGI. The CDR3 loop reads CASSYSTGTGMNEQFF. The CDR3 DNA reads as TGTGCCAGCAGTTACTCGACCGGGACAGGGATGAATGAGCAGTTCTTC.

CDR3 nucleotide sequence: TGTGCCAGCAGCAGACAGGGGCTGGGAGAGCAGTACTTC. This gives the protein CASSRQGLGEQYF. The chain is built from TRBV7-6 and TRBJ2-7; 8 bases agree with TRBD1. After removal of 5 bases from V and 7 bases from J, the junction contained 7 bases not matched to a gene. The CDR3 length is 13 residues. The germline V gene encodes CDR1 SGHVS and CDR2 FNYEAQ.